This paragraph reports one T cell receptor beta chain. The target antigen is unknown. The germline V gene encodes CDR1 LNHDA and CDR2 SQIVND (reference sequence). CDR3 length: 15 residues. The V segment lost 5 bases and the J segment 5 bases; nucleotides outside the gene matches: 6. The data belong to a study of shared clonotypes between healthy human individuals. Sequencing was performed with immunoSEQ multiplex PCR; in TCRdb, only in-frame clones are kept and a portion is missing. The sample yields about 700,000 clones, roughly 70% seen once. Study-level findings and limits: In having few donors, the study represented limited genetic and exposure-history diversity. Sharing of clonotypes among donors was expected to vary with sequencing depth.

The donor population consisted of healthy HIV-negative adults with no recent acute infections or vaccinations. The sequence derives from a woman in her 30s in good health. Material: memory CD4+ T cells sorted from blood. Stated subset: CD45RA-negative fraction. The chain combines TRBV19 with TRBJ1-4; 9 nucleotides line up with TRBD1. Here the CDR3 reads CASSQRQGGNEKLFF. Here the CDR3 DNA reads TGTGCCAGTAGTCAACGACAGGGGGGCAATGAAAAACTGTTTTTT.